The sequence of this T cell receptor (beta chain) was determined in a study of T-cell reconstitution after alpha-beta-depleted transplantation in children. Using unique molecular identifiers, the investigators prepared the TCRbeta library. TCRdb used MiXCR to reprocess the PCR reads, holding one entry per CDR3 protein. The repertoire holds 500,000 or so distinct CDR3 sequences, with approximately 30% as singletons. This clonotype has just a few counts. Trimming removed 5 bases at V and 1 base at J, with 11 bases between. Per germline, CDR1 MGHDK and CDR2 SYGVNS. CDR3 length equals 14 residues. The sequence derives from a human donor who donated a stem cell graft to a child with aplastic anemia. This material consisted of PBMCs from the stem cell graft donor, taken from the stem cell graft. This sequence joins TRBV25-1 and TRBJ1-1; D ambiguous. The CDR3 reads CASSLGSPNTEAFF. The CDR3 nucleotides read TGTGCCAGCAGTCTCGGCTCGCCGAACACTGAAGCTTTCTTT.